This T cell receptor (beta chain) derives from a study of T cell responses to AZD1222 COVID-19 vaccine (TCRdb year 2021). A note on the overall study: A total of about 230 trial participants underwent TCR sequencing, of whom approximately 210 received two doses of AZD1222 and 26 received two doses of the MenACWY control vaccine. Trial participants were enrolled into age subgroups of 18-55, 56-69 and 70-plus years, which contained roughly 150, 30 and 60 TCR-sequenced participants, respectively. The study at large found these results: Conclusions about previously exposed vaccinees were limited because only six AZD1222 recipients were SARS-CoV-2 seropositive at baseline. The whole spike protein was spanned by vaccine-associated CD4 TCRs, and dominant responses were seen in regions 160-218 and 743-854. Participants were mostly white British and included more females than males, and it was suggested by the authors that clonal diversity may have been underestimated. No day 14 peak-response samples were available, so repertoires were characterized only after the peak T cell response. Reportedly, close to half of the unique spike-specific TCRs recognized epitopes lying outside the regions that are mutated in the B.1.351 and B.1.1.7 variants. A significant rise in spike-specific TCR breadth and depth was observed after two AZD1222 doses relative to day 0 and relative to MenACWY recipients. The 56-69-year group was small, and its depth increase did not reach significance, likely because of low power.

Reading the label with the study, this specimen's time point is: about 28 days (+/-7) after the second vaccine dose. AZD1222 recipients whose second dose came at about 4 weeks and those whose second dose came at about 12 weeks were combined into one group, since spike-specific TCR depth and breadth did not differ between the two schedules. Samples from vaccinated people were obtained from the UK trials COV001 and COV002, which included a single-blind randomized controlled phase 2/3 trial of AZD1222 (ChAdOx1 nCoV-19) in healthy adults. For TCRbeta chain sequencing, PBMC samples from trial participants were taken at day 0 and at day 28 after the second dose. The CDR3 regions of human TCRbeta chains were analyzed by immunosequencing. For the original study's pipeline: TCRs in the repertoires were compared against a reference library of SARS-CoV-2-specific TCRs that had been generated with the MIRA antigen-specificity platform. Breadth was defined as the fraction of unique TCRs that were SARS-CoV-2-associated, and depth was defined as the fraction of total T cells that were SARS-CoV-2-associated. Using the MIRA data, every spike-specific TCR was mapped to the spike region that the TCR reacted to and assigned to either a CD4 or a CD8 class. Log10-transformed breadth and depth values were compared by one-way ANOVA with Sidak's multiple comparisons tests. TCRdb limited this immuneACCESS table to in-frame rearrangements with V and J called. A share of clones is missing; checked studies link under half to unresolved V genes, and the rest is unexplained. V and J calls and clone size are as listed in that table; D and trimming were resolved from the DNA. The sample has 65,000 to 95,000 clones on record, 70% to 90% of them singletons. 10% of the sample is held by the ten biggest clonotypes.

The trim is 1 base for V and 6 bases for J, with a gap of 7 bases between the germline ends. The CDR3 runs 13 residues from the cysteine to the phenylalanine. The retained sequence is limited to the CDR3, 39 bases, with the frame set at the first base. From a lookup of the germline V gene (reference sequence), CDR1 and CDR2 are SEHNR and FQNEAQ. Notes on this clone: The antigen it recognizes is unknown. It has no much larger one-base neighbor in the sample; base qualities were not kept.

The chain is made from TRBV7-9 and TRBJ1-5; TRBD1 could be the D gene, as 5 bases match. The receptor's source is an adult who received the AZD1222 COVID-19 vaccine. The material was peripheral blood, obtained 28 days after the second AZD1222 dose. For the CDR3, the sequence is CASSLGGLQPQHF. The DNA sequence follows: TGTGCCAGCAGCTTAGGGGGCCTTCAGCCCCAGCATTTT.